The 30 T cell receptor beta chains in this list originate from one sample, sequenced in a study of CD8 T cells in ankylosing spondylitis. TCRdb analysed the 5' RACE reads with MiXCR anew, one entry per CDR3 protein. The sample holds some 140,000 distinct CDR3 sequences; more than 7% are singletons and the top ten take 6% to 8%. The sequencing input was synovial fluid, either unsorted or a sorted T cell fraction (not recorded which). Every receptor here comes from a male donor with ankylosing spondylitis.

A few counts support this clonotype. Here the CDR3 DNA reads TGTGCCAGCAGTTTCCGGTGGGGCCAGGGGGCCCTCCACTTT. Protein product: CASSFRWGQGALHF. V gene TRBV12-3 or TRBV12-4 combines with J gene TRBJ1-6, with 7 bases identical to TRBD1. J gave up 14 bases and V 3 bases, and 10 bases lay outside the gene matches. This CDR3 region has 14 residues.

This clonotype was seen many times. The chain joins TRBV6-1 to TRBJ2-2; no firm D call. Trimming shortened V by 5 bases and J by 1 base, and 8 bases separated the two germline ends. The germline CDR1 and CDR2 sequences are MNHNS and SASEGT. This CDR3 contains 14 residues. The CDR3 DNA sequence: TGTGCCAGCAGTCAGACATTGAACACCGGGGAGCTGTTTTTT. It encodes CASSQTLNTGELFF.

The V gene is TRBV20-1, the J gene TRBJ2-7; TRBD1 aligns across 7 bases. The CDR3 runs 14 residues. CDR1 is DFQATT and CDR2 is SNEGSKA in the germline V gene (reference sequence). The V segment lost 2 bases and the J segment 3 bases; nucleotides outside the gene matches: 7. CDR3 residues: CSARSQGRVYEQYF. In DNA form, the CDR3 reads TGCAGTGCTAGATCACAGGGGAGAGTCTACGAGCAGTACTTC.

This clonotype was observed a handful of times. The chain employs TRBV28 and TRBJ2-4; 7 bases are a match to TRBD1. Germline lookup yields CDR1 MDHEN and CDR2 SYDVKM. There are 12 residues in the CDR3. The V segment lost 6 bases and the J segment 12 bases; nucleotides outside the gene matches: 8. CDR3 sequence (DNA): TGTGCCAGCAGCTCAGGGGGTATCGCTCAGTACTTC. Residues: CASSSGGIAQYF.

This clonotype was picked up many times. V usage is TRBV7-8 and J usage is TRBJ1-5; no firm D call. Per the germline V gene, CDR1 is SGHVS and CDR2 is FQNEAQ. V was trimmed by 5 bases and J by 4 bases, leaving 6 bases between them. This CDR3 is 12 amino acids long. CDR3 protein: CASSPTNQPQHF. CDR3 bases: TGTGCCAGCAGCCCTACAAATCAGCCCCAGCATTTT.

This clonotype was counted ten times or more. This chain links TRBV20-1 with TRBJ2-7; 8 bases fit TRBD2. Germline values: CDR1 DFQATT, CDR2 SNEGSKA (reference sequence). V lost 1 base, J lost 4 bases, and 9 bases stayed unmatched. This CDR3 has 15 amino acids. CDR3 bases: TGCAGTGCTAGAGTCGCCGGGACTAGTTATTACGAGCAGTACTTC. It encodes CSARVAGTSYYEQYF.

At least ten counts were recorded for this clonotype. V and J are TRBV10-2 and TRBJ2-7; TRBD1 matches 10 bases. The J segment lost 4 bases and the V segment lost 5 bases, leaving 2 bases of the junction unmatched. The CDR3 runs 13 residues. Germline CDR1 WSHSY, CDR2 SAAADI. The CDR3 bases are TGCGCCAGCAGTCTGGGACAGGGGTACGAGCAGTACTTC. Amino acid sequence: CASSLGQGYEQYF.

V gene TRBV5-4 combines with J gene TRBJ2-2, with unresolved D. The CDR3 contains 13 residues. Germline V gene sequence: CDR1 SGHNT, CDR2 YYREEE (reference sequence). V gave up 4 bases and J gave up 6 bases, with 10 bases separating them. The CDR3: CASSLVNAGELFF. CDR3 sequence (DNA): TGTGCCAGCAGCCTCGTAAATGCCGGGGAGCTGTTTTTT. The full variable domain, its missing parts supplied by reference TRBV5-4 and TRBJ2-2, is ETGVTQSPTHLIKTRGQQVTLRCSSQSGHNTVSWYQQALGQGPQFIFQYYREEENGRGNFPPRFSGLQFPNYSSELNVNALELDDSALYLCASSLVNAGELFFGEGSRLTVL.

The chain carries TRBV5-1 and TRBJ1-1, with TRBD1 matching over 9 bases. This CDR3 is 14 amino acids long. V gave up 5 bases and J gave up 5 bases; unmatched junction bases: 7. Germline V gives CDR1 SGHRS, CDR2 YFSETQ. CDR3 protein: CASSKGQGETEAFF. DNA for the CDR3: TGCGCCAGCAGTAAGGGACAGGGAGAGACTGAAGCTTTCTTT.

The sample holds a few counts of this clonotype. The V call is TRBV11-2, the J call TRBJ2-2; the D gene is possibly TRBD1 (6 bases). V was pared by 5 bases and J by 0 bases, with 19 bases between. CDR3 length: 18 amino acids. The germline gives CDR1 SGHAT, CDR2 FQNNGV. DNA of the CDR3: TGTGCCAGCAGCCGCCCACCTATACAGGGACCGAACACCGGGGAGCTGTTTTTT. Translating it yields CASSRPPIQGPNTGELFF. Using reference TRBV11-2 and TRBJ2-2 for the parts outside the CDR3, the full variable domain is EAGVAQSPRYKIIEKRQSVAFWCNPISGHATLYWYQQILGQGPKLLIQFQNNGVVDDSQLPKDRFSAERLKGVDSTLKIQPAKLEDSAVYLCASSRPPIQGPNTGELFFGEGSRLTVL.

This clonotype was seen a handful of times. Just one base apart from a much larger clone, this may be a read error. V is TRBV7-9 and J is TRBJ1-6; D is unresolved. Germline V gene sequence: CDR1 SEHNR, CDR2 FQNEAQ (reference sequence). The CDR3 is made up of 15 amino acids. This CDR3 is CASSLEYFGNSHLHF. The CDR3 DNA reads TGTGCCAGCAGCTTAGAGTACTTTGGTAATTCACACCTCCACTTT.

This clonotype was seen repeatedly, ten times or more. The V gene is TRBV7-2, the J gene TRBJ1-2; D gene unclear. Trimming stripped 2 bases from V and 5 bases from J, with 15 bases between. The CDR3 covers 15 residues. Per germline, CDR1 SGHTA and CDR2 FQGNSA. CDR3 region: CASSLYRVESYGYTF. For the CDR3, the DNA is TGTGCCAGCAGCTTATACCGGGTAGAATCGTATGGCTACACCTTC.

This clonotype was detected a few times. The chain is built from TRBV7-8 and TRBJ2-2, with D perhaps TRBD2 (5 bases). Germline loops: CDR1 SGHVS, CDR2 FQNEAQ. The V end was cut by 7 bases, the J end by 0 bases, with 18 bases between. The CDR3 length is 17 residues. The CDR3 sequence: CASTPIRGSANTGELFF. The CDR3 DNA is TGTGCCAGCACCCCCATCCGAGGGTCCGCGAACACCGGGGAGCTGTTTTTT.

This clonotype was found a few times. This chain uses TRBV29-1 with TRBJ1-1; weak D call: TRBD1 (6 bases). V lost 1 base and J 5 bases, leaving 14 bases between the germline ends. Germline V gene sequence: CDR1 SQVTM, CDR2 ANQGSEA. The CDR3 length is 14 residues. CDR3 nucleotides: TGCAGCGTTGAAGCGAACCTGAGGGGGACTGAAGCTTTCTTT. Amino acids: CSVEANLRGTEAFF. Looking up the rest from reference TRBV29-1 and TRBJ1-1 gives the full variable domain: SAVISQKPSRDICQRGTSLTIQCQVDSQVTMMFWYRQQPGQSLTLIATANQGSEATYESGFVIDKFPISRPNLTFSTLTVSNMSPEDSSIYLCSVEANLRGTEAFFGQGTRLTVV.

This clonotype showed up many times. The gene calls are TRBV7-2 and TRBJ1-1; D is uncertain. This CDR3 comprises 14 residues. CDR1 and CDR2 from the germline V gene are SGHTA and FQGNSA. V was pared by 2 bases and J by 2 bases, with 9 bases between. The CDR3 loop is CASSLIGFNTEAFF. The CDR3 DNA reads TGTGCCAGCAGCTTAATAGGGTTTAACACTGAAGCTTTCTTT.

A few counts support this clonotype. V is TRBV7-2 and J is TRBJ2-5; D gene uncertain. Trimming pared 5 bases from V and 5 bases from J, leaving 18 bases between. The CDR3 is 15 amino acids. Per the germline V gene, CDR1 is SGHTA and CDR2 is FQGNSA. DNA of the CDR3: TGTGCCAGCAGCCCTCGACCGGGCTCTCAGGAGACCCAGTACTTC. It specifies CASSPRPGSQETQYF.

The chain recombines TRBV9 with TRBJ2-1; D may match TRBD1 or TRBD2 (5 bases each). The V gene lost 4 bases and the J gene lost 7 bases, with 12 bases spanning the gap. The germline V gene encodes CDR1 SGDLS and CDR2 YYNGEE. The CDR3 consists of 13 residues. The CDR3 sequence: CASSSNWGNEQFF. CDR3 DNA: TGTGCCAGCAGCTCCAACTGGGGGAATGAGCAGTTCTTC.

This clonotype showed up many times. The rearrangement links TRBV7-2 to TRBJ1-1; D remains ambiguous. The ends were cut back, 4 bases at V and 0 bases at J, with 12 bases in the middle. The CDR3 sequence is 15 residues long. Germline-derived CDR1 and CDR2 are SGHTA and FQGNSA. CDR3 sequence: CASSSVPSLNTEAFF. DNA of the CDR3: TGTGCCAGCAGCTCAGTTCCAAGTCTGAACACTGAAGCTTTCTTT.

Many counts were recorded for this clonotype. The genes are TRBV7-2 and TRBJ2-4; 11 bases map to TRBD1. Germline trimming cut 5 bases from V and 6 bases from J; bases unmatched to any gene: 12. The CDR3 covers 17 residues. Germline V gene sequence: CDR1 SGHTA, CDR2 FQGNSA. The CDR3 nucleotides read TGTGCCAGCAGCACCTCTCGGACAGGGGGCCGGTTAAACATTCAGTACTTC. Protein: CASSTSRTGGRLNIQYF.

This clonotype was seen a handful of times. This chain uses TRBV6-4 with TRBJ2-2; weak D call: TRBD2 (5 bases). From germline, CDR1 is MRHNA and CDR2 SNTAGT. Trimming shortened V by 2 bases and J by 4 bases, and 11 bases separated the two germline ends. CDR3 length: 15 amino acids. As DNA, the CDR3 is TGTGCCAGCAGTGACGGGCTAGCAGGCACCGGGGAGCTGTTTTTT. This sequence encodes CASSDGLAGTGELFF.

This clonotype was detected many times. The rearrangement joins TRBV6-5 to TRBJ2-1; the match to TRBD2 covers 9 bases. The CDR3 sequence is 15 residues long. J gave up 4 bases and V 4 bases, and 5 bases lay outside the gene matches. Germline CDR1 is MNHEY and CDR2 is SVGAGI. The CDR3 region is CASSFRSGGYNEQFF. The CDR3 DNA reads TGTGCCAGCAGTTTCCGTAGCGGGGGTTACAATGAGCAGTTCTTC.

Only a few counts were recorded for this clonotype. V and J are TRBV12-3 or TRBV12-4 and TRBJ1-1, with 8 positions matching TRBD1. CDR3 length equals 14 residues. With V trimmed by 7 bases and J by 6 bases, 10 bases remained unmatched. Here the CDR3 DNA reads TGTGCCAGCATCCTTACAGGGGGAAAAGCTGAAGCTTTCTTT. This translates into CASILTGGKAEAFF.

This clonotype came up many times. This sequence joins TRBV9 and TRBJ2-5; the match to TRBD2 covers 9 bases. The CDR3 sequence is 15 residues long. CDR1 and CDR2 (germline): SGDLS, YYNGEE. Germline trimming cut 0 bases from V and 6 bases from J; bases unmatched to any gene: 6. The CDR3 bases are TGTGCCAGCAGCGTAGCGGCTAGCGGGACGAAGACCCAGTACTTC. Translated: CASSVAASGTKTQYF.

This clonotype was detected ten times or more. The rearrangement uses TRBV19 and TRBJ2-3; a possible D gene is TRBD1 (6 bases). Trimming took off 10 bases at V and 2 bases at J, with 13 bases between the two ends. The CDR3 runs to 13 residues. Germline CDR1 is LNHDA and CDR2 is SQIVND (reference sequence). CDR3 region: CATADRTTDTQYF. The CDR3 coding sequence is TGTGCCACCGCGGACAGAACCACAGATACGCAGTATTTT.

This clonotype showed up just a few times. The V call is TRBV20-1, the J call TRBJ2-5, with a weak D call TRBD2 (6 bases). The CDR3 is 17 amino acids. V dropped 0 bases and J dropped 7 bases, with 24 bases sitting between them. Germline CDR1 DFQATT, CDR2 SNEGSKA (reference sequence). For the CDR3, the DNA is TGCAGTGCTAGAGACCCCGGCAAGGGGCGGGGCGGCGGGACCCAGTACTTC. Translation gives CSARDPGKGRGGGTQYF.

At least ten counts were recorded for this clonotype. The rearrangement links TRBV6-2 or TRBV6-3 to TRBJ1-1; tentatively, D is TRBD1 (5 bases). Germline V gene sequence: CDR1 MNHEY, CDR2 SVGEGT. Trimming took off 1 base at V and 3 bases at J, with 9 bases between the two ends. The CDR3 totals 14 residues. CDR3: CASSYFPGDTEAFF. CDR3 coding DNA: TGTGCCAGCAGTTACTTCCCGGGGGACACTGAAGCTTTCTTT.

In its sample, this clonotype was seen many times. CDR3 DNA sequence: TGCAGTGCCCGGCGTGGTACGAACACTGAAGCTTTCTTT. Residues: CSARRGTNTEAFF. This sequence joins TRBV20-1 and TRBJ1-1; D is unresolved. This CDR3 is 13 amino acids long. Germline V lookup: CDR1 DFQATT, CDR2 SNEGSKA (reference sequence). V was shortened by 6 bases and J by 1 base, with 12 bases between the two germline ends.

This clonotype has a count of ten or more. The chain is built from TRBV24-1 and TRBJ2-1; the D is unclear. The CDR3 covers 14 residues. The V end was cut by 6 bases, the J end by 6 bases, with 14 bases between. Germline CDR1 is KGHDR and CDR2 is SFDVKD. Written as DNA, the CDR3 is TGTGCCACCAGTAAAGCTAGTTCGTCCAATGAGCAGTTCTTC. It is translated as CATSKASSSNEQFF.

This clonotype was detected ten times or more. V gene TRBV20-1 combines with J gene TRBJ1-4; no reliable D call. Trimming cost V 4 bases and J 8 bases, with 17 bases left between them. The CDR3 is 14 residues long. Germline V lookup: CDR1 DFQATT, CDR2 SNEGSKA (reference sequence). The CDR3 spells CSAIQTQKGEKLFF. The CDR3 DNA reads TGCAGTGCTATTCAGACCCAGAAAGGCGAAAAACTGTTTTTT.

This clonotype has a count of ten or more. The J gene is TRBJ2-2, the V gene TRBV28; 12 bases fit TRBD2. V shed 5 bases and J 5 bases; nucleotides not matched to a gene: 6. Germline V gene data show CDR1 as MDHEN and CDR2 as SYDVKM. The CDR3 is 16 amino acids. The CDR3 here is CASSRILAGGTGELFF. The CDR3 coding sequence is TGTGCCAGCAGTAGGATACTAGCGGGAGGTACCGGGGAGCTGTTTTTT.